Here is one T cell receptor (beta chain) with its context. The sample is drawn from a study of response to subunit inactivated influenza vaccine. The ends lost 4 bases at V and 3 bases at J; junction bases unmatched: 8. Germline CDR1 is SGHRS and CDR2 is YFSETQ. This CDR3 contains 15 residues. TCRdb called the RT-PCR reads again in MiXCR, with one record for every CDR3 protein. Altogether about 780,000 distinct CDR3 sequences are present, approximately 17% being singletons, with the ten largest covering about a tenth. The receptor was isolated from a man aged 50 or older who received an inactivated influenza vaccine. Source: PBMCs from blood, taken less than 6 days after vaccination. The genes are TRBV5-1 and TRBJ2-5; TRBD1 aligns across 8 bases. The CDR3 here is CASSTQTGVKETQYF. The CDR3 DNA is TGCGCCAGCAGCACCCAGACAGGGGTGAAAGAGACCCAGTACTTC.